The TCR beta chain under discussion was sequenced for a study of blood T cell repertoires in COVID-19. Study-level background: The United States, Italy and Spain supplied acute and convalescent COVID-19 samples. Sources were T cells, B-cell-depleted T cells, or PBMCs; the material itself was cDNA or gDNA.

Original processing notes: It was from reference gene primer amplification that nucleated cell counts were estimated. Using immunoSEQ multiplex PCR, the repertoire was profiled, and TCRdb retains in-frame clones only, with some absent. Clonal size and the V and J genes are those of that table, whereas D and trimming came from the DNA. Here the sample spans around 60,000 clones, approximately 81% being singletons. V dropped 5 bases and J dropped 6 bases, with 13 bases sitting between them. CDR1 SGHNT and CDR2 YENEEA come from the germline V gene. The CDR3 totals 13 residues. The receptor was isolated from a woman at least 80 years old with active or convalescent COVID-19. Sequenced input: peripheral blood. This sequence joins TRBV11-3 and TRBJ1-1, with D unresolved. The DNA for the CDR3 is TGTGCCAGCAGCGTTCGGGTGGAGGCTGAAGCTTTCTTT. The encoded protein is CASSVRVEAEAFF.